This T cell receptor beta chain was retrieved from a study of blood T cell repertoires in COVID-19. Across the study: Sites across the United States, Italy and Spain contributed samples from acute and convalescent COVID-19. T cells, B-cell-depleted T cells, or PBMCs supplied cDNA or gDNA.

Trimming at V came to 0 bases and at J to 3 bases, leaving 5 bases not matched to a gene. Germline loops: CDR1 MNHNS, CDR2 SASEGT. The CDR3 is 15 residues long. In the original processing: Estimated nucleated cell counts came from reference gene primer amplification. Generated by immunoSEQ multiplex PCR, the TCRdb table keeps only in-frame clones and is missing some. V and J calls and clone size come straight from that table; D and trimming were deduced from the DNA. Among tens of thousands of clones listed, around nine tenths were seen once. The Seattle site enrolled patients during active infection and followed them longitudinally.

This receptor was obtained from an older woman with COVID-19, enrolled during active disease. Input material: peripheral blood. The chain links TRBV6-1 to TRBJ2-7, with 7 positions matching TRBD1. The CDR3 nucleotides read TGTGCCAGCAGTGAAGCGTCCGGGACAGTCTACGAGCAGTACTTC. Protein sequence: CASSEASGTVYEQYF.